This T cell receptor (beta chain) was found in a study of OX40 agonist ivuxolimab in advanced cancers. Looking at the study overall: Eligibility rules accepted prior anti-PD-1, anti-PD-L1 or anti-CTLA-4 therapy, and around 43% had some. Three patients, one with hepatocellular carcinoma and two with cutaneous melanoma, responded partially. Study-wide points: A proportion of nonresponders additionally exhibited low normalized T-cell clonal expansion. Specificity for antigen went undetermined in the expanded peripheral T cells.

This CDR3 spans 15 amino acids. Between the trimmed V and J ends, which lost 5 bases and 4 bases, there was a span of 14 bases. Germline values: CDR1 SGHNT, CDR2 YENEEA. As to this clone: The antigen remains undetermined.

Repertoires were generated with immunoSEQ multiplex PCR, while TCRdb's copy carries only in-frame clones and drops some. The sample has about 93,000 clones, under 95% seen once. The receptor's source is an adult with an advanced solid tumor such as melanoma, head and neck, liver or kidney cancer. The sequenced sample was CD4+ or CD8+ T cells sorted from blood, obtained in a trial of the OX40 agonist ivuxolimab. J is TRBJ1-4 and V is TRBV11-3, with a tentative D call TRBD1 (5 bases). The CDR3 is CASSLRGGFNEKLFF. The CDR3 nucleotides read TGTGCCAGCAGCCTTCGCGGGGGGTTTAATGAAAAACTGTTTTTT.